Listed here are 32 T cell receptor beta chains from one sample, sequenced in a study of T cells in localized non-small cell lung cancer. Sequenced by immunoSEQ multiplex PCR; TCRdb stores in-frame clones only, minus some. The sample contains around 70,000 clones, roughly nine tenths of which appear only once. The material sequenced was peripheral blood, taken before any cancer treatment. These TCRs come from a male donor at least 60 years old with stage III squamous cell lung carcinoma.

The CDR3 loop reads CASSPSLQLTEAFF. As DNA, the CDR3 is TGTGCCAGCAGCCCTTCATTACAGCTAACTGAAGCTTTCTTT. This rearrangement joins TRBV9 to TRBJ1-1; D ambiguous. Deletions cut 4 bases from V and 5 bases from J, with 15 bases between. This CDR3 contains 14 residues. Per germline, CDR1 SGDLS and CDR2 YYNGEE.

The CDR3 DNA follows: TGTGCCAGCAGACTAGGACAGGCCACCTTGGGCTACACCTTC. Protein: CASRLGQATLGYTF. The chain links TRBV7-9 to TRBJ1-2, with 7 bases fitting TRBD1. From germline, CDR1 is SEHNR and CDR2 FQNEAQ (reference sequence). This CDR3 has 14 residues. Trimming removed 6 bases from V and 8 bases from J; junction bases left unmatched: 12. Full variable domain (rest looked up from reference TRBV7-9 and TRBJ1-2): DTGVSQNPRHKITKRGQNVTFRCDPISEHNRLYWYRQTLGQGPEFLTYFQNEAQLEKSRLLSDRFSAERPKGSFSTLEIQRTEQGDSAMYLCASRLGQATLGYTFGSGTRLTVV.

The V call is TRBV30, the J call TRBJ1-6; the D is unclear. This CDR3 has 14 amino acids. Trimming cost V 0 bases and J 5 bases, with 8 bases left between them. Germline V lookup: CDR1 GTSNPN, CDR2 SVGIG (reference sequence). The CDR3 nucleotides are TGTGCCTGGAGTGTAAAAGTGCATAATTCACCCCTCCACTTT. Translating it yields CAWSVKVHNSPLHF.

This clone was recorded once. The rearrangement links TRBV19 to TRBJ1-2; 8 bases are shared with TRBD1. CDR3 length: 14 residues. The germline gives CDR1 LNHDA, CDR2 SQIVND (reference sequence). V lost 8 bases and J lost 4; bases outside the gene matches: 9. The CDR3 here is CASRAQGAIYGYTF. The CDR3 DNA reads as TGTGCCAGTCGAGCCCAGGGGGCGATCTATGGCTACACCTTC. The full variable domain, in which reference TRBV19 and TRBJ1-2 provide the parts outside the CDR3, is DGGITQSPKYLFRKEGQNVTLSCEQNLNHDAMYWYRQDPGQGLRLIYYSQIVNDFQKGDIAEGYSVSREKKESFPLTVTSAQKNPTAFYLCASRAQGAIYGYTFGSGTRLTVV.

The chain employs TRBV5-5 and TRBJ2-1; tentative D call: TRBD2 (5 bases). The V gene lost 4 bases and the J gene lost 1 base, with 15 bases spanning the gap. This CDR3 has 16 residues. Germline V gene sequence: CDR1 SGHKS, CDR2 YYEKEE (reference sequence). The CDR3 region has the DNA TGTGCCAGCAGCCCCGAGGAGGATTTGTCCTACAATGAGCAGTTCTTC. Its translation is CASSPEEDLSYNEQFF.

This clone was found once. The chain has TRBV28 and TRBJ1-2; D not certain. The CDR3 totals 13 residues. The V gene lost 7 bases and the J gene lost 0 bases, with 9 bases spanning the gap. Germline CDR1 is MDHEN and CDR2 is SYDVKM. CDR3 sequence reads: CASTAASNYGYTF. The CDR3, as DNA: TGTGCCAGCACCGCCGCTTCTAACTATGGCTACACCTTC.

V and J are TRBV4-3 and TRBJ1-5; TRBD1 is a possible D gene (5 bases). This CDR3 comprises 15 residues. V lost 0 bases and J lost 6, with 12 bases in between. CDR1 LGHNA and CDR2 YSLEER come from the germline V gene. CDR3 DNA sequence: TGCGCCAGCAGCCAAGATGGGGGGTATAGTCAGCCCCAGCATTTT. It specifies CASSQDGGYSQPQHF.

This sequence joins TRBV7-9 and TRBJ1-2; D not certain. V was trimmed by 3 bases and J by 6 bases, leaving 8 bases between them. Germline loops: CDR1 SEHNR, CDR2 FQNEAQ (reference sequence). The CDR3 extends over 12 amino acids. CDR3 region: CASSFSGDGYTF. CDR3 nucleotide sequence: TGTGCCAGCAGCTTTTCCGGGGATGGCTACACCTTC.

In its sample, this clone was seen once. This sequence joins TRBV9 and TRBJ1-5, with D perhaps TRBD1 (5 bases). The germline V gene encodes CDR1 SGDLS and CDR2 YYNGEE. V lost 4 bases, J lost 5 bases, and 25 bases lay in between. The CDR3 extends over 18 amino acids. As DNA, the CDR3 is TGTGCCAGCAGCATCCCTCGGGGGAAAGGGTCTTCGTATCAGCCCCAGCATTTT. Translation: CASSIPRGKGSSYQPQHF.

The chain has TRBV9 and TRBJ2-2; D is perhaps TRBD1 (5 bases). In germline, CDR1 is SGDLS, CDR2 YYNGEE. CDR3 length: 14 residues. V dropped 0 bases and J dropped 4 bases, with 7 bases sitting between them. Here the CDR3 reads CASSVVQGTGELFF. CDR3 sequence (DNA): TGTGCCAGCAGCGTAGTTCAGGGCACCGGGGAGCTGTTTTTT.

Only one count was recorded for this clone. The chain carries TRBV6-6 and TRBJ1-1; D is unclear. Trimming took 6 bases from V and 1 from J, leaving 15 bases between them. There are 15 residues in the CDR3. Per the germline V gene, CDR1 is MNHNY and CDR2 is SVGAGI (reference sequence). CDR3 in DNA: TGTGCCAGCAGCAGGTCGACTGTACAGAACACTGAAGCTTTCTTT. Amino acid sequence: CASSRSTVQNTEAFF.

CDR3 amino acids: CASSLDEGLGEQYF. The DNA for the CDR3 is TGTGCCAGCAGCTTGGACGAGGGTTTGGGAGAGCAGTACTTC. The rearrangement links TRBV5-6 to TRBJ2-7, with a weak D call TRBD2 (5 bases). V gave up 0 bases and J gave up 7 bases, with 14 bases separating them. The CDR3 length is 14 residues. In germline, CDR1 is SGHDT, CDR2 YYEEEE.

This clone was detected only once. The J gene is TRBJ1-2, the V gene TRBV7-2; weak D call: TRBD1 (6 bases). Trimming removed 2 bases at V and 10 bases at J, with 17 bases between. CDR1 is SGHTA, CDR2 FQGNSA, per germline. The CDR3 covers 14 residues. The CDR3 spells CASSLWPGVGDYTF. CDR3 bases: TGTGCCAGCAGCTTATGGCCAGGGGTAGGAGACTACACCTTC.

The chain has TRBV12-5 and TRBJ2-3, with D tentatively TRBD1 or TRBD2 (6 bases each). V was cut by 8 bases and J by 4 bases, with 16 bases left in between. The CDR3 is made up of 14 amino acids. Per germline, CDR1 LGHNT and CDR2 FRNRAP. The CDR3 DNA reads TGTGCTAGTAATCCCGGGGGCCCGTCAGATACGCAGTATTTT. Translation: CASNPGGPSDTQYF.

The chain employs TRBV28 and TRBJ2-2; perhaps TRBD2 as D (6 bases). Germline V gene lookup returns CDR1 MDHEN and CDR2 SYDVKM. Trimming left V 6 bases short and J 8 bases short, with 16 bases between. The CDR3 runs 14 residues. DNA of the CDR3: TGTGCCAGCAGGCGGGACCCCAATTGGGGGGAGCTGTTTTTT. Protein sequence: CASRRDPNWGELFF.

The rearrangement uses TRBV30 and TRBJ1-3; the D gene is possibly TRBD1 (5 bases). CDR3 length: 16 residues. The V gene lost 0 bases and the J gene lost 0 bases, with 12 bases spanning the gap. Germline V CDR1 and CDR2: GTSNPN, SVGIG (reference sequence). CDR3 in amino acids: CAWSVLTGGSGNTIYF. CDR3 DNA sequence: TGTGCCTGGAGTGTACTTACAGGTGGCTCTGGAAACACCATATATTTT.

The gene calls are TRBV6-6 and TRBJ1-2; unclear D gene. Germline CDR1 is MNHNY and CDR2 is SVGAGI (reference sequence). Trimming removed 5 bases from V and 2 bases from J, with 6 bases in between. The CDR3 runs 12 residues. The CDR3: CASSERNYGYTF. CDR3 coding DNA: TGTGCCAGCAGTGAGAGAAACTATGGCTACACCTTC.

The chain joins TRBV7-9 to TRBJ1-5; D perhaps matches TRBD1 (5 bases). The V end lost 1 base, the J end lost 9 bases, and 19 bases lay between the germline ends. Germline V gene data show CDR1 as SEHNR and CDR2 as FQNEAQ (reference sequence). This CDR3 is 16 amino acids long. The CDR3 sequence: CASSLGMGGAGGPQHF. The CDR3 bases are TGTGCCAGCAGCTTAGGAATGGGGGGAGCCGGGGGGCCCCAGCATTTT.

This sequence joins TRBV6-6 and TRBJ1-2; D gene unclear. Deletions cut 4 bases from V and 4 bases from J, with 7 bases between. This CDR3 comprises 12 residues. Germline V gene sequence: CDR1 MNHNY, CDR2 SVGAGI (reference sequence). CDR3 DNA sequence: TGTGCCAGCAGTTTCGACGGCTATGGCTACACCTTC. Translated: CASSFDGYGYTF.

This clone was picked up a small number of times. The chain combines TRBV18 with TRBJ1-1, with D tentatively TRBD1 (5 bases). This CDR3 is built from 15 residues. Germline V gene sequence: CDR1 KGHSH, CDR2 LQKENI. Trimming took off 3 bases at V and 0 bases at J, with 11 bases between the two ends. The CDR3 region is CASSPAGALNTEAFF. Here the CDR3 DNA reads TGTGCCAGCTCACCCGCCGGGGCCTTGAACACTGAAGCTTTCTTT.

This chain uses TRBV6-5 with TRBJ2-6; D remains ambiguous. The CDR3 contains 16 residues. Germline-derived CDR1 and CDR2 are MNHEY and SVGAGI. Trimming pared 0 bases from V and 4 bases from J, leaving 10 bases between. The CDR3 reads CASSYSEVTGANVLTF. CDR3 nucleotides: TGTGCCAGCAGTTACTCCGAAGTCACGGGGGCCAACGTCCTGACTTTC.

The rearrangement uses TRBV19 and TRBJ1-4; D is unclear. V was cut by 4 bases and J by 0 bases, with 9 bases left in between. The CDR3 loop spans 15 amino acids. Looked up from germline, CDR1 is LNHDA and CDR2 is SQIVND (reference sequence). This CDR3 is CASSKVSATNEKLFF. In DNA form, the CDR3 reads TGTGCCAGTAGTAAAGTGTCAGCAACTAATGAAAAACTGTTTTTT.

The J gene is TRBJ2-3, the V gene TRBV9; either TRBD1 or TRBD2 may fit D (6 bases each). The length of the CDR3 is 17 residues. Trimming cost V 4 bases and J 1 base, with 19 bases left between them. The germline V gene encodes CDR1 SGDLS and CDR2 YYNGEE. This CDR3 reads CASSSRGPRTRTDTQYF. The CDR3 DNA sequence: TGTGCCAGCAGCTCCCGGGGGCCCCGTACCCGCACAGATACGCAGTATTTT.

V is TRBV5-4 and J is TRBJ2-2; 11 positions match TRBD2. This CDR3 has 16 amino acids. Looked up from germline, CDR1 is SGHNT and CDR2 is YYREEE (reference sequence). Losses at the gene ends were 4 bases for V and 5 bases for J; bases not matched to a gene: 7. The CDR3 bases are TGTGCCAGCAGCCACTCTAGCGGGGGGCGAACCGGGGAGCTGTTTTTT. Translating it yields CASSHSSGGRTGELFF.

In its sample, this clone was seen a few times. The V gene is TRBV30, the J gene TRBJ2-3; 8 bases are a match to TRBD2. V lost 1 base and J lost 0; bases outside the gene matches: 6. CDR1 GTSNPN and CDR2 SVGIG come from the germline V gene (reference sequence). The length of the CDR3 is 16 residues. CDR3 sequence (DNA): TGTGCCTGGAGTGAGGCGGGGGGCTCTAGCACAGATACGCAGTATTTT. Protein product: CAWSEAGGSSTDTQYF. Based on the CDR3 plus reference TRBV30 and TRBJ2-3, the full variable domain is SQTIHQWPATLVQPVGSPLSLECTVEGTSNPNLYWYRQAAGRGLQLLFYSVGIGQISSEVPQNLSASRPQDRQFILSSKKLLLSDSGFYLCAWSEAGGSSTDTQYFGPGTRLTVL.

The V gene is TRBV9, the J gene TRBJ2-5; TRBD2 matches 13 bases. Germline V gene data show CDR1 as SGDLS and CDR2 as YYNGEE. The CDR3 contains 15 residues. J gave up 3 bases and V 3 bases, and 2 bases lay outside the gene matches. The CDR3 DNA reads TGTGCCAGCAGCGCCACTAGCGGGGGGGAAGAGACCCAGTACTTC. Translation gives CASSATSGGEETQYF.

The chain has TRBV6-5 and TRBJ1-2, with 9 bases fitting TRBD1. The V segment lost 7 bases and the J segment 4 bases; nucleotides outside the gene matches: 7. This CDR3 spans 14 amino acids. Germline V gene lookup returns CDR1 MNHEY and CDR2 SVGAGI. The CDR3 region has the DNA TGTGCCAGCAATCCGGGACAGGGTATCTATGGCTACACCTTC. Translation: CASNPGQGIYGYTF.

The chain combines TRBV28 with TRBJ1-4; D gene ambiguous. V was shortened by 3 bases and J by 11 bases, with 16 bases between the two germline ends. Germline CDR1 reads MDHEN; CDR2 reads SYDVKM. The CDR3 consists of 14 residues. Written as DNA, the CDR3 is TGTGCCAGCAGTTTTAACAGCCCCATTACGAAACTGTTTTTT. This encodes CASSFNSPITKLFF.

CDR3 DNA sequence: TGTGCCAGCAGCTTGGCTGGGGGTAATTCACCCCTCCACTTT. Protein sequence: CASSLAGGNSPLHF. This rearrangement joins TRBV5-6 to TRBJ1-6; TRBD1 is a possible D gene (5 bases). Germline CDR1 is SGHDT and CDR2 is YYEEEE. CDR3 length equals 14 residues. The ends were cut back, 0 bases at V and 6 bases at J, with 7 bases in the middle.

The chain joins TRBV7-2 to TRBJ2-2; TRBD1 or TRBD2 may be the D gene (6 bases each). The CDR3 runs 14 residues. V lost 5 bases, J lost 6 bases, and 13 bases lay in between. Per the germline V gene, CDR1 is SGHTA and CDR2 is FQGNSA. The CDR3 DNA is TGTGCCAGCAGCCTCGGGGGCGCCCCCGGGGAGCTGTTTTTT. Its protein is CASSLGGAPGELFF.

This chain joins TRBV14 and TRBJ1-2; the D is unclear. Germline CDR1 is SGHDN and CDR2 is FVKESK. The V end lost 0 bases, the J end lost 4 bases, and 6 bases lay between the germline ends. This CDR3 has 13 amino acids. Here the CDR3 reads CASSQDYSYGYTF. CDR3 DNA sequence: TGTGCCAGCAGCCAAGATTACAGCTATGGCTACACCTTC.

The rearrangement links TRBV6-5 to TRBJ2-6; 7 positions agree with TRBD1. J lost 0 bases, V lost 8 bases, and 4 bases had no gene match. The CDR3 covers 15 residues. Germline CDR1 and CDR2: MNHEY and SVGAGI. CDR3 sequence reads: CASHRGSSGANVLTF. The CDR3 region has the DNA TGTGCCAGCCACAGGGGATCCTCTGGGGCCAACGTCCTGACTTTC.